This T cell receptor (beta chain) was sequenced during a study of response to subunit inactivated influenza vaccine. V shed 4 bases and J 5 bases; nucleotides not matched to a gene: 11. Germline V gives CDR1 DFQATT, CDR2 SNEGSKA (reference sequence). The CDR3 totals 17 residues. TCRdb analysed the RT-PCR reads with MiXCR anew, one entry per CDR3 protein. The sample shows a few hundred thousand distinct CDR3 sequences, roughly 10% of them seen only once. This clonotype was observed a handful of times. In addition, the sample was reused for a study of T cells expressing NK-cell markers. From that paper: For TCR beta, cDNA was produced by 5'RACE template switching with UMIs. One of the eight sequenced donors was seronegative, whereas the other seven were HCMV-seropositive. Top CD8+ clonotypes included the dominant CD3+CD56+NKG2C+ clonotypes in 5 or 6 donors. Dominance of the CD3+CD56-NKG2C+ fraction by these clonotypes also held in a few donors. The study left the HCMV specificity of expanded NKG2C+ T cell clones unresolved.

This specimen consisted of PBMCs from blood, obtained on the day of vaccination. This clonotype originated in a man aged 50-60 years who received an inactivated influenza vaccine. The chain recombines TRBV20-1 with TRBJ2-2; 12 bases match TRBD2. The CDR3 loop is CSATGASGRGWTGELFF. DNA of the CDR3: TGCAGTGCTACAGGCGCTAGCGGGAGGGGGTGGACCGGGGAGCTGTTTTTT.